These 15 T cell receptor beta chains were all obtained from the same sample, sequenced in a study of siplizumab effects on memory and regulatory T cells. Sequenced by immunoSEQ multiplex PCR; TCRdb stores in-frame clones only, minus some. Of 85,000 to 130,000 clones detected, just over 90% appear once; the ten largest clones hold around 0.73%. Sequenced: Tregs sorted from blood. These receptors all come from a human donor in good health.

The V and J genes are TRBV19 and TRBJ2-5; 10 bases agree with TRBD1. The J call may be mistaken, given a closer DNA end match to TRBJ2-7. The CDR3 is made up of 15 amino acids. CDR1 is LNHDA, CDR2 SQIVND, per germline (reference sequence). This chain's CDR3 is CASSIGDRGLYEQYF. CDR3 nucleotides: TGTGCCAGTAGTATAGGAGACAGGGGGCTCTACGAGCAGTACTTC.

The chain joins TRBV10-3 to TRBJ2-6; D may be TRBD1 (5 bases). Germline CDR1 reads ENHRY; CDR2 reads SYGVKD. Trimming removed 2 bases from V and 0 bases from J, with 5 bases in between. The CDR3 contains 15 residues. The CDR3 loop reads CAISEGASGANVLTF. CDR3 nucleotide sequence: TGTGCCATCAGTGAGGGGGCCTCTGGGGCCAACGTCCTGACTTTC.

In DNA, the CDR3 is TGTGCCAGCAGTAGACGGGGGACAGTGGAGCAGTTCTTC. It translates to CASSRRGTVEQFF. The chain joins TRBV6-6 to TRBJ2-1; maybe TRBD1 (7 bases). Trimming stripped 5 bases from V and 10 bases from J, with 15 bases between. The V gene's germline CDR1 is MNHNY and CDR2 SVGAGI (reference sequence). The CDR3 has 13 amino acids.

This clone was detected a few times. The chain combines TRBV5-1 with TRBJ1-2, with 9 bases lining up with TRBD1. This CDR3 comprises 17 residues. V shed 0 bases, J shed 2 bases, and the junction held 8 bases outside the gene matches. Germline V gene sequence: CDR1 SGHRS, CDR2 YFSETQ. The CDR3 spells CASSLDYGTGRNYGYTF. CDR3 nucleotides: TGCGCCAGCAGCTTGGATTACGGGACAGGGAGGAACTATGGCTACACCTTC.

This sequence joins TRBV28 and TRBJ2-1, with a weak D call TRBD2 (5 bases). The germline gives CDR1 MDHEN, CDR2 SYDVKM. V lost 8 bases to trimming and J lost 4 bases, with 18 bases between them. The CDR3 runs 15 residues. CDR3 bases: TGTGCCAGCCGCCCGGCGGGTTTCTCGTACAATGAGCAGTTCTTC. This translates into CASRPAGFSYNEQFF.

V and J are TRBV5-1 and TRBJ1-2; D might be TRBD1 (6 bases). CDR1 SGHRS and CDR2 YFSETQ come from the germline V gene. V was cut by 2 bases and J by 4 bases, with 15 bases left in between. The CDR3 is 15 residues long. The CDR3 nucleotides are TGCGCCAGCAGCTTCGGTGCGGGGGGCACCTATGGCTACACCTTC. Its translation is CASSFGAGGTYGYTF.

The chain combines TRBV21-1 with TRBJ2-7; TRBD1, the table's D call, was not compared with the DNA. TRBV21-1 has pseudogene status. This CDR3 is 15 amino acids long. CDR3 protein: CASSKVGSGHYEQYF. CDR3 bases: TGTGCCAGCAGCAAAGTGGGCAGTGGGCACTACGAGCAGTACTTC.

The genes are TRBV6-1 and TRBJ2-5; 7 bases fit TRBD1. CDR3 size: 15 residues. The germline CDR1 and CDR2 sequences are MNHNS and SASEGT. The V segment lost 2 bases and the J segment 6 bases; nucleotides outside the gene matches: 9. The CDR3 reads CASSEIVRGRKTQYF. The CDR3, as DNA: TGTGCCAGCAGTGAAATCGTAAGGGGGCGGAAGACCCAGTACTTC.

This clone was detected only once. The rearrangement uses TRBV9 and TRBJ2-3; 7 bases agree with TRBD1. Germline assignment: CDR1 SGDLS and CDR2 YYNGEE. This CDR3 has 17 residues. The V and J ends lost 2 bases and 7 bases, in that order; junction bases with no gene match: 16. The CDR3 DNA is TGTGCCAGCAGCGTCAATAAATCCCCAGGGGGTGTCAATACGCAGTATTTT. Protein sequence: CASSVNKSPGGVNTQYF. The complete variable domain, with remaining parts taken from reference TRBV9 and TRBJ2-3, reads DSGVTQTPKHLITATGQRVTLRCSPRSGDLSVYWYQQSLDQGLQFLIQYYNGEERAKGNILERFSAQQFPDLHSELNLSSLELGDSALYFCASSVNKSPGGVNTQYFGPGTRLTVL.

The rearrangement joins TRBV7-6 to TRBJ2-1; D unresolved. V was shortened by 1 base and J by 3 bases, with 10 bases between the two germline ends. Germline V CDR1 and CDR2: SGHVS, FNYEAQ. The CDR3 sequence is 15 residues long. The CDR3 region is CASSLGQVSYNEQFF. In DNA, the CDR3 is TGTGCCAGCAGCTTAGGTCAGGTTAGCTACAATGAGCAGTTCTTC.

CDR3 in amino acids: CASGRDEQYF. The CDR3 DNA reads TGCGCCAGTGGACGCGATGAGCAGTACTTC. V and J are TRBV10-2 and TRBJ2-7, with D unresolved. The CDR3 has 10 residues. Germline CDR1 reads WSHSY; CDR2 reads SAAADI. Trimming took off 9 bases at V and 7 bases at J, with 10 bases between the two ends.

J is TRBJ1-1 and V is TRBV27; perhaps TRBD1 as D (5 bases). CDR1 and CDR2 from the germline V gene are MNHEY and SMNVEV (reference sequence). The CDR3 has 16 amino acids. Between the trimmed V and J ends, which lost 5 bases and 3 bases, there was a span of 19 bases. The CDR3 loop is CASSPRVGGGDTEAFF. The CDR3 DNA reads TGTGCCAGCAGTCCAAGGGTCGGGGGGGGAGACACTGAAGCTTTCTTT.

The J gene is TRBJ2-1, the V gene TRBV6-5; TRBD1 agrees at 11 bases. Per the germline V gene, CDR1 is MNHEY and CDR2 is SVGAGI. V was clipped by 5 bases and J by 9 bases; unmatched bases: 6. This CDR3 is built from 14 residues. In DNA form, the CDR3 reads TGTGCCAGCAGTATGGACAGGGGGCGTATTGAGCAGTTCTTC. This translates into CASSMDRGRIEQFF.

V and J are TRBV18 and TRBJ2-1; TRBD2 matches 10 bases. The CDR3 is made up of 15 amino acids. V lost 2 bases and J lost 10; bases outside the gene matches: 8. The germline CDR1 and CDR2 sequences are KGHSH and LQKENI. CDR3 nucleotides: TGTGCCAGCTCACCAAGCCTAGCGGGGGCTAGGGAGCAGTTCTTC. It translates to CASSPSLAGAREQFF.

In the case of this clone: The limits of the CDR3 on the DNA are not certain, so only TCRdb's listed CDR3 is given. The chain carries TRBV6-6 and TRBJ2-1. CDR1 is MNHNY, CDR2 SVGAGI, per germline (reference sequence). The CDR3 is made up of 15 amino acids, end residues included. CDR3 loop: CASTISFGPGNEQFF.